The 6 T cell receptor beta chains below all came from one sample that was sequenced in a study of T cell responses to AZD1222 COVID-19 vaccine. The method was immunoSEQ multiplex PCR; TCRdb's version includes in-frame clones alone and lacks a portion of them. The repertoire holds 120,000 to 150,000 clones, with 88% as singletons. The sequenced sample was peripheral blood, obtained on day 0 of AZD1222 vaccination. The receptor source for this set is an adult in good health.

J is TRBJ2-1 and V is TRBV9; D remains unclear. V gave up 4 bases and J gave up 0 bases, with 20 bases separating them. This CDR3 is built from 18 residues. Germline V gives CDR1 SGDLS, CDR2 YYNGEE. The CDR3 sequence: CASSHKTRAPSSYNEQFF. The CDR3 DNA is TGTGCCAGCAGCCACAAGACACGGGCCCCGAGCTCCTACAATGAGCAGTTCTTC.

The chain couples TRBV19 to TRBJ1-1; tentatively, D is TRBD1 (5 bases). The CDR3 is 14 residues long. CDR1 and CDR2 (germline): LNHDA, SQIVND (reference sequence). The germline V and J ends were trimmed by 5 bases and 3 bases, with 13 bases remaining between them. The CDR3 bases are TGTGCCAGTAGTGACAGTTCCATCGACACTGAAGCTTTCTTT. It specifies CASSDSSIDTEAFF.

V usage is TRBV2 and J usage is TRBJ2-7; possible D gene TRBD2, 5 bases. CDR1 and CDR2 (germline): SNHLY, FYNNEI. The CDR3 extends over 14 amino acids. V was pared by 7 bases and J by 0 bases, with 13 bases between. Here the CDR3 reads CASIFSGSSYEQYF. CDR3 in DNA: TGTGCCAGCATCTTTAGTGGGAGCTCCTACGAGCAGTACTTC. The complete variable domain, with remaining parts taken from reference TRBV2 and TRBJ2-7, reads EPEVTQTPSHQVTQMGQEVILRCVPISNHLYFYWYRQILGQKVEFLVSFYNNEISEKSEIFDDQFSVERPDGSNFTLKIRSTKLEDSAMYFCASIFSGSSYEQYFGPGTRLTVT.

This chain links TRBV5-1 with TRBJ1-1; TRBD1 agrees at 9 bases. Trimming took 4 bases from V and 5 from J; bases not matched to a gene: 6. The CDR3 runs to 14 residues. The germline V gene encodes CDR1 SGHRS and CDR2 YFSETQ. CDR3 protein: CASSPGTGITEAFF. The CDR3 DNA reads TGCGCCAGCAGCCCTGGGACAGGGATAACTGAAGCTTTCTTT.

A remark on this clone: One end of the junction varies from germline; a read error may be responsible. The chain is built from TRBV11-3 and TRBJ1-2; a weak D match, TRBD1 (5 bases). Germline-derived CDR1 and CDR2 are SGHNT and YENEEA. The CDR3 totals 13 residues. CDR3 loop: CASSTRDEGTISF. The CDR3 DNA reads TGTGCCAGCAGCACCCGGGACGAGGGTACGATTTCCTTC.

This chain connects TRBV19 to TRBJ2-1, with 10 bases lining up with TRBD2. CDR1 is LNHDA and CDR2 is SQIVND in the germline V gene (reference sequence). J was trimmed by 2 bases and V by 6 bases; bases with no gene match: 19. The CDR3 is made up of 20 amino acids. CDR3 nucleotide sequence: TGTGCCAGTAGACCAAGAGGGGCAGCGGGAGGGCCTTTGCCCTACAATGAGCAGTTCTTC. This sequence encodes CASRPRGAAGGPLPYNEQFF. The full variable domain, with the rest looked up from reference TRBV19 and TRBJ2-1, is DGGITQSPKYLFRKEGQNVTLSCEQNLNHDAMYWYRQDPGQGLRLIYYSQIVNDFQKGDIAEGYSVSREKKESFPLTVTSAQKNPTAFYLCASRPRGAAGGPLPYNEQFFGPGTRLTVL.